Listed below are T cell receptor beta chains from one sample, sequenced in a study of cytomegalovirus exposure and HLA in healthy donors. Here immunoSEQ multiplex PCR was the method, and the copy in TCRdb shows in-frame clones only, minus some. The sample lists around 120,000 clones, about 80% seen once, with just over 2.5% in the top ten. Sequenced sample: PBMCs. The source is a man aged 25 to 40 in good health and CMV-seronegative. Each CDR3 is given with its conserved first and last residue. D genes are given only for firm matches. Some rows mark clone size as missing; the rest say once, few, many or name a class of expanded clone.

abundance	d_gene	v_gene	j_gene	CDR3aa	CDR3nt
-	-	TRBV28	TRBJ2-5	CASSLPQETTMRETQYF	TGTGCCAGCAGTCTACCACAGGAGACAACTATGAGGGAGACCCAGTACTTC
-	-	TRBV29-1	TRBJ2-2	CSVETARGTGELFF	TGCAGCGTTGAAACAGCAAGGGGCACCGGGGAGCTGTTTTTT
few	TRBD1	TRBV6-5	TRBJ1-1	CASSYVDRAEAFF	TGTGCCAGCAGTTACGTAGACAGGGCCGAAGCTTTCTTT
few	TRBD1	TRBV28	TRBJ1-2	CASSSGQGDNGYTF	TGTGCCAGCAGTTCGGGACAGGGGGACAATGGCTACACCTTC
-	-	TRBV29-1	TRBJ2-5	CSVGGAQETQYF	TGCAGCGTTGGGGGAGCCCAAGAGACCCAGTACTTC
-	TRBD2	TRBV5-4	TRBJ2-5	CASSSGLEQETQYF	TGTGCCAGCAGCTCGGGACTAGAACAAGAGACCCAGTACTTC
-	TRBD2	TRBV29-1	TRBJ2-1	CSVLSLGGGNEQFF	TGCAGCGTTTTAAGTCTCGGGGGGGGGAATGAGCAGTTCTTC
few	-	TRBV7-3	TRBJ1-1	CASSPRGITEAFF	TGTGCCAGCAGCCCTAGGGGTATCACTGAAGCTTTCTTT
few	-	TRBV11-2	TRBJ2-6	CASSLAAGANVLTF	TGTGCCAGCAGCTTAGCAGCTGGGGCCAACGTCCTGACTTTC
once	-	TRBV7-8	TRBJ2-7	CASTLVLGTGEQYF	TGTGCCAGCACCTTAGTACTAGGAACCGGCGAGCAGTACTTC
-	-	TRBV14	TRBJ2-1	CASSQLDYNEQFF	TGTGCCAGCAGCCAACTAGACTACAATGAGCAGTTCTTC
-	TRBD2	TRBV4-2	TRBJ2-3	CASSRGAGGFPDTQYF	TGTGCCAGCAGCCGTGGAGCGGGAGGATTCCCCGATACGCAGTATTTT
-	TRBD1	TRBV29-1	TRBJ1-1	CSAETGGMTEAFF	TGCAGCGCTGAGACAGGGGGCATGACTGAAGCTTTCTTT